The clone carrying this T cell receptor (beta chain) has a handful of counts. This specimen comes from a study of response to subunit inactivated influenza vaccine. V was clipped by 6 bases and J by 8 bases, with 16 bases between them. Germline CDR1 is SEHNR and CDR2 is FQNEAQ (reference sequence). This CDR3 spans 13 amino acids. TCRdb called the RT-PCR reads again in MiXCR, with one record for every CDR3 protein. The top ten clones hold approximately 10% of a sample with some 800,000 distinct CDR3 sequences, 21% of them seen once. This specimen was PBMCs from blood, taken more than 4 days after vaccination. The gene calls are TRBV7-9 and TRBJ1-2, with TRBD1 as a possible D gene (6 bases). The TCR sequence derives from a man aged 50-59 years who received an inactivated influenza vaccine. CDR3 residues: CASSHRTEWGYTF. In nucleotides, the CDR3 is TGTGCCAGCAGTCACCGGACAGAATGGGGCTACACCTTC. Variable domain in full (rest from reference TRBV7-9 and TRBJ1-2): DTGVSQNPRHKITKRGQNVTFRCDPISEHNRLYWYRQTLGQGPEFLTYFQNEAQLEKSRLLSDRFSAERPKGSFSTLEIQRTEQGDSAMYLCASSHRTEWGYTFGSGTRLTVV.